This entry is about one T cell receptor (beta chain). Its target is unknown. Between the trimmed V and J ends, which lost 3 bases and 3 bases, there was a span of 16 bases. Germline V lookup: CDR1 SGHAT, CDR2 FQNNGV. The CDR3 is made up of 16 amino acids. Sequenced by immunoSEQ multiplex PCR; TCRdb stores in-frame clones only, minus some. In the table there are nearly 1,000,000 clones, 60% to 85% of which are singletons. The data derive from a study of shared clonotypes between healthy human individuals. Study-wide background: Per donor, three plates held CD4 naive cells, three held CD4 memory, two held CD8 naive and one held CD8 memory.

General study findings and limits: Relative to their counterparts shared across all four donors, non-shared clonotypes exhibited diminished generation probabilities. Clonotype sharing across a few donors was observed for about 5.5% of naive CD4 clonotypes.

This TCR derives from a man aged 18 to 29 in good health. V is TRBV11-2 and J is TRBJ2-3; weak D call: TRBD2 (6 bases). Sequenced input: memory CD4+ T cells sorted from blood. The subset: CD45RA-negative fraction. The CDR3 loop is CASSLSGGKLTDTQYF. The CDR3 DNA reads TGTGCCAGCAGCTTGTCGGGCGGGAAGTTGACAGATACGCAGTATTTT.